This T cell receptor (beta chain) came from a study of T cell repertoires in cytomegalovirus infection (dated by TCRdb to between 2018 and 2021). In terms of the full investigation: Alongside well-studied HLA-B-restricted epitopes, the peptide stimulations were aimed at recently identified HLA-C-restricted CMV epitopes, whose presentation resists viral immunomodulation. Donor HLA type was relevant to the analysis, because carriage of CMV infection together with the matching HLA type was indicated by public TCR beta signatures.

In the paper's terms, the treatment or condition label means: in vitro stimulation with specific CMV peptide epitopes to enrich CMV-specific T cells. Data came from an Illumina HiSeq 1500. The raw public reads went through TCRdb reprocessing: fastp at Q25, MiXCR clone calling, in-frame beta chains kept. Each entry merges the rows of one CDR3 protein and shows their most common DNA and genes. The sample table holds some 920,000 distinct CDR3 sequences, of which around 29% were seen once. The ten largest clones take up about an eighth of the sample. What the authors observed across the whole study: In the ex vivo response, HLA-C-restricted CMV-specific TCR beta clonotypes were dominant, and in two of eight donors the single most frequent clonotype came from this HLA-C-restricted group. Cumulative frequency of public TCR beta family members discriminated carriers of CMV infection plus the relevant HLA type in this cohort and an independent approximately 350-donor cohort.

The trim is 0 bases for V and 10 bases for J, with a gap of 7 bases between the germline ends. There are 12 amino acids in the CDR3, from cysteine to phenylalanine inclusive. Just the 36-base CDR3 DNA is kept, in frame starting at base 1. CDR1 and CDR2 are read off the germline V gene as MGHRA and YSYEKL. Of note for this clonotype: The specificity of this receptor is unknown. No much larger clone exists at a distance of one base, and base qualities are not known.

The clonotype originates from a human donor in good health (CMV status not recorded). Some clones in this sample may be carry-over from other donors' samples. This chain is built from TRBV4-1 and TRBJ2-1, with TRBD2 perhaps the D gene, on 6 matching bases. The material was cultured CD8+ T cells from PBMCs, obtained from culture after CMV antigen stimulation. The DNA reads TGCGCCAGCAGCCAAGAGAGCGGGGAGCAGTTCTTC. This sequence encodes CASSQESGEQFF.